This T cell receptor (beta chain) is drawn from a study of cytomegalovirus exposure and HLA in healthy donors. Notes on the study in general: Common viral pathogens were later found to be apparently linked to several of the most significant clusters. Some public TCRs appeared in many individuals, while most sequences were rare.

The CDR3 runs to 13 residues. Trimming took 2 bases from V and 3 from J, leaving 8 bases between them. The V gene's germline CDR1 is SGDLS and CDR2 YYNGEE. PCR was performed using 60 Vbeta and 13 Jbeta primers. Method: immunoSEQ multiplex PCR; TCRdb's copy keeps in-frame clones and lacks some. The sample carries some 83,000 clones, less than 85% recorded once. With respect to this clone: Antigen unknown.

The sample comprised PBMCs. The sequence was collected from a man aged 55 to 69 in good health and CMV-seronegative. This chain links TRBV9 with TRBJ1-1, with a possible D match to TRBD1 (5 bases). The CDR3 reads CASSVAGYTEAFF. The CDR3, as DNA: TGTGCCAGCAGCGTCGCAGGGTACACTGAAGCTTTCTTT. Full variable domain (rest looked up from reference TRBV9 and TRBJ1-1): DSGVTQTPKHLITATGQRVTLRCSPRSGDLSVYWYQQSLDQGLQFLIQYYNGEERAKGNILERFSAQQFPDLHSELNLSSLELGDSALYFCASSVAGYTEAFFGQGTRLTVV.